Listed here is a single T cell receptor (beta chain). This sample is drawn from a study of cytomegalovirus exposure and HLA in healthy donors. 13 Jbeta primers and 60 Vbeta primers were used for the PCR. Data came from immunoSEQ multiplex PCR; TCRdb stores just in-frame clones and leaves some out. Of approximately 110,000 clones in the sample, over 70% were seen once. The CDR3 contains 13 residues. Trimming took off 5 bases at V and 8 bases at J, with 15 bases between the two ends. The V gene's germline CDR1 is LNHDA and CDR2 SQIVND (reference sequence). This chain uses TRBV19 with TRBJ1-2; no clear D. Sample: PBMCs. This clonotype originated in a woman in her 40s in good health and CMV-seronegative. The CDR3 spells CASSLGLREGYTF. CDR3 nucleotide sequence: TGTGCCAGTAGTCTTGGACTCCGGGAGGGCTACACCTTC. Drawing the rest from reference TRBV19 and TRBJ1-2, the complete variable domain is DGGITQSPKYLFRKEGQNVTLSCEQNLNHDAMYWYRQDPGQGLRLIYYSQIVNDFQKGDIAEGYSVSREKKESFPLTVTSAQKNPTAFYLCASSLGLREGYTFGSGTRLTVV.